A selection of T cell receptor beta chains follows, all from one sample in a study of metastatic and nonmetastatic thyroid tumors. TCRdb reprocessed the PCR reads using MiXCR. The data show some 27,000 clones, around 20% seen once. The source material was blood. The receptors originated from a male donor with papillary thyroid cancer or a benign thyroid nodule (not recorded which). Some clones in this sample may be carry-over from other donors' samples. CDR3s include the opening cysteine and the closing phenylalanine or tryptophan. A D gene is named only where the DNA matches it firmly. Not every row has a clone size; where given, it reads once, few, many or a size class.

v_gene	d_gene	abundance	j_gene	CDR3nt	CDR3aa
TRBV28	TRBD1	many	TRBJ2-2	TGTGCCAGCAGTTACCGGGACAGGGGTTTTGCCGGGGAGCTGTTTTTT	CASSYRDRGFAGELFF
TRBV6-1	NA	medium-sized	TRBJ2-1	TGTGCCAGCAGTGAAGAAGTGATACCTGTCTACAATGAGCAGTTCTTC	CASSEEVIPVYNEQFF
TRBV5-1	TRBD1	many	TRBJ2-1	TGCGCCAGCAGCAGAATCGGGACAGGGGGCAATGAGCAGTTCTTC	CASSRIGTGGNEQFF
TRBV4-1	NA	many	TRBJ1-3	TGCGCCAGCAGCCACGCAGACGGACAGAAAACACGAAACACCATATATTTT	CASSHADGQKTRNTIYF
TRBV7-3	NA	many	TRBJ2-3	TGTGCCAGCAGCTCCGGGACCTACACAGATACGCAGTATTTT	CASSSGTYTDTQYF
TRBV19	TRBD1	many	TRBJ2-2	TGTGCCAGTAGTTGGGACAGGGTCGGCACCGGGGAGCTGTTTTTT	CASSWDRVGTGELFF
TRBV25-1	TRBD1	many	TRBJ1-4	TGTGCCAGCAGCCTACAGGGGGACGTAGAAAAACTGTTTTTT	CASSLQGDVEKLFF
TRBV30	TRBD1	NA	TRBJ2-5	TGTGCCCCAAGGGGACAGGGGGTAGAGGCCCAGTACTTC	CAPRGQGVEAQYF
TRBV20-1	NA	many	TRBJ1-1	TGCAGTGCCCCCCCCGCGGGGAACACTGAAGCTTTCTTT	CSAPPAGNTEAFF
TRBV19	TRBD2	NA	TRBJ2-5	TGTGCCAGTAGGACTAGCGGGAGGGCCCCGGAGACCCAGTACTTC	CASRTSGRAPETQYF
TRBV3-1	NA	many	TRBJ1-6	TGTGCCAGCAGCCAAGAAGCTGGGTGGTATTCACCCCTCCACTTT	CASSQEAGWYSPLHF
TRBV5-1	TRBD2	NA	TRBJ2-7	TGCGCCAGCAGCTTGGGTGCTAGCGGTATGGACGAGCAGTACTTC	CASSLGASGMDEQYF
TRBV11-3	TRBD1	many	TRBJ1-5	TGTGCCAGCAGCTTATTACCAGGGGGGATTGCCAATCAGCCCCAGCATTTT	CASSLLPGGIANQPQHF
TRBV14	TRBD2	NA	TRBJ2-1	TGTGCCAGCAGCCAAGGTCGCGGGAGTGCGTACAATGAGCAGTTCTTC	CASSQGRGSAYNEQFF
TRBV19	TRBD1	many	TRBJ1-2	TGTGCCAGCGCCGGGACAGCCAACTATGGCTACACCTTC	CASAGTANYGYTF
TRBV6-5	TRBD1	many	TRBJ1-1	TGTGCCGGTAGTTCCAGGGGGCTAACTGAAGCTTTCTTT	CAGSSRGLTEAFF
TRBV19	NA	many	TRBJ1-6	TGTGCCAGTAGTATCCAGACTCGGAATTCACCCCTCCACTTT	CASSIQTRNSPLHF
TRBV4-1	NA	many	TRBJ1-5	TGCGCCAGCAGCCAAAGGGAAGGGTCTGCCAATCAGCCCCAGCATTTT	CASSQREGSANQPQHF
TRBV28	NA	many	TRBJ2-5	TGTGCCAGCAGGGGAACAGGGAGGTCAGAGACCCAGTACTTC	CASRGTGRSETQYF
TRBV7-9	TRBD2	many	TRBJ2-3	TGTGCCAGCAGCTTAGGGAGCGGGAGGTCCTCACCCACAGATACGCAGTATTTT	CASSLGSGRSSPTDTQYF
TRBV18	NA	many	TRBJ2-1	TGTGCCAGCTCACTGAGCCGGGGCGATGAGCAGTTCTTC	CASSLSRGDEQFF
TRBV13	TRBD2	many	TRBJ2-3	TGTGCCAGCAGCTTAGAACTAGCGGGAGGCGGGGGACGCACAGATACGCAGTATTTT	CASSLELAGGGGRTDTQYF
TRBV6-1	NA	NA	TRBJ2-7	TGTGCCAGCAGCCGCTTGCCGGGACAAGTTTCCTCCGAGCAGTACTTC	CASSRLPGQVSSEQYF
TRBV4-3	TRBD2	once	TRBJ2-1	TGCGCCAGCAGCCAAGACGGCGGGAGCTACAATGAGCAGTTCTTC	CASSQDGGSYNEQFF
TRBV7-3	TRBD2	many	TRBJ2-2	TGTGCCAGCAGCCCCACGGCCGGGAGGGCCGGGGAGCTGTTTTTT	CASSPTAGRAGELFF
TRBV27	NA	many	TRBJ1-1	TGTGCCAGCAAGATCGACAGATATTCTGAAGCTTTCTTT	CASKIDRYSEAFF
TRBV20-1	NA	NA	TRBJ2-7	TGCAGTGCTAGTACGGGGCGTGAGCAGTACTTC	CSASTGREQYF
TRBV20-1	NA	many	TRBJ2-5	TGCAGTGCTATCTCGGGACAAGAGACCCAGTACTTC	CSAISGQETQYF
TRBV12-3/TRBV12-4	NA	NA	TRBJ2-7	TGTGCCAGCAGTTTAAGAAGGGGCAACGAGCAGAACTTC	CASSLRRGNEQNF
TRBV20-1	NA	NA	TRBJ2-7	TGCAGTGCTAGGAGCAGAAACTACTGGCAGTACTTC	CSARSRNYWQYF
TRBV5-1	TRBD1	many	TRBJ1-5	TGCGCCAGCAGGTTGACAGGGGAGACAAATCAGCCCCAGCATTTT	CASRLTGETNQPQHF
TRBV2	NA	NA	TRBJ2-7	TGTGCCAGCAGTGAACTGCGAACGGGTGTCCCCACCTACGAGCAGTACTTC	CASSELRTGVPTYEQYF
TRBV5-6	NA	many	TRBJ1-1	TGTGCCAGCAGCTTGGTGGCAGGCGCGTTGAACACTGAAGCTTTCTTT	CASSLVAGALNTEAFF
TRBV7-3	NA	many	TRBJ2-7	TGTGCCAGCAGCCCGGGGCGCGGGGCTCCCTACGAGCAGTACTTC	CASSPGRGAPYEQYF
TRBV7-3	NA	many	TRBJ2-2	TGTGCCAGCAGCCCAGCAGCGGGGACAAACACCGGGGAGCTGTTTTTT	CASSPAAGTNTGELFF
TRBV7-8	NA	many	TRBJ2-6	TGTGCCAGCAGCTCCACCAGTGACTCTGGGGCCAACGTCCTGACTTTC	CASSSTSDSGANVLTF
TRBV4-2	NA	many	TRBJ1-6	TGTGCCAGCAGCCAAGATCCAGCGAGCTCCTATAATTCACCCCTCCACTTT	CASSQDPASSYNSPLHF
TRBV19	NA	many	TRBJ2-2	TGTGCCAGTAATGATCGCGGGGAGCTGTTTTTT	CASNDRGELFF
TRBV20-1	NA	NA	TRBJ2-2	TGCAGTGCTGGGACATTCAAGGGAACCGGGGAGCTGTTTTTT	CSAGTFKGTGELFF
TRBV15	TRBD1	many	TRBJ2-2	TGTGCCACCAGCAGGGAGACACCGGGACAGGGTTTCCGGGAGCTGTTTTTT	CATSRETPGQGFRELFF
TRBV10-1	NA	many	TRBJ1-1	TGCGCCAGCAGTGAGCTTCCCCCAATAGGCAGCATGAACACTGAAGCTTTCTTT	CASSELPPIGSMNTEAFF